This TCR beta chain was obtained from a study of CD8+CD57+ T cells in acquired aplastic anemia. Study details: The average read count for CD4+ cells in healthy donors was 9 million to 14 million. Study-level points and caveats: Statistical testing detected no significant gap in CD8+ Simpson's diversity between patients and controls. Shared by patients and controls, 25 to 30 CD8+ CDR3s were abundant in patients.

TCR beta VDJ and CDR3 were profiled, and genomic DNA was the template. Using its own MiXCR run on the reads, TCRdb lists one record per CDR3 protein. The sample lists around 200,000 distinct CDR3 sequences, approximately 52% seen once, with roughly 15% in the top ten. Worth noting for this clonotype: Its antigen remains unknown.

The CDR3 runs 14 residues. The V and J ends lost 3 bases and 1 base respectively, with 5 bases between them. CDR1 is SGHNT, CDR2 YYREEE, per germline (reference sequence). The specimen sequenced was sorted CD4+, CD8+, or CD8+CD57+ T cells (not recorded which) from PBMCs. This chain joins TRBV5-4 and TRBJ1-6; D is undetermined. The sequence derives from a human donor in good health, serving as a control. The CDR3 DNA reads TGTGCCAGCAGCTCGGCTTCCTATAATTCACCCCTCCACTTT. Translated, it gives CASSSASYNSPLHF.